This TCR beta chain was captured in a study of shared clonotypes between healthy human individuals. Those who donated, Caucasian adults without exception, all lived in Nashville, Tennessee. Method: immunoSEQ multiplex PCR; TCRdb's copy keeps in-frame clones and lacks some. Among 2.3 million or so clones listed, about 92% were seen once. This sequence originates from a man aged 18 to 29 in good health. Some clones in this sample may be carry-over from other donors' samples. Sequences were obtained from naive CD4+ T cells from PBMCs. The subset here: CD45RA+ positively selected.

The DNA for the CDR3 is TGTGCCAGTAGTATAAATGGCCCCTTGGCGAGTCAGCCCCAGCATTTT. Translated: CASSINGPLASQPQHF. The chain employs TRBV19 and TRBJ1-5; D gene unclear. V lost 2 bases to trimming and J lost 6 bases, with 17 bases between them. CDR1 and CDR2 (germline): LNHDA, SQIVND (reference sequence). This CDR3 has 16 residues.